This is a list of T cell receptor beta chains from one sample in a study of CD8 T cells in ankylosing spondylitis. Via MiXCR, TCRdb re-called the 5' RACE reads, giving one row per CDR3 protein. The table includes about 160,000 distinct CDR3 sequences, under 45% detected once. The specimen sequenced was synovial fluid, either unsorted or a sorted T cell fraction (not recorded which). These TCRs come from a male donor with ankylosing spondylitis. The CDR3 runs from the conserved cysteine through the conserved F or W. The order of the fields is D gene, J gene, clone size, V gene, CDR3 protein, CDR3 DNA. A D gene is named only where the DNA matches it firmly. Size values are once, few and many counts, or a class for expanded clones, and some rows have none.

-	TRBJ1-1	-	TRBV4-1	CASSQFPFGNTEAFF	TGCGCCAGCAGCCAATTCCCTTTTGGGAACACTGAAGCTTTCTTT
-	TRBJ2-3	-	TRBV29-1	CSVEGSTDTQYF	TGCAGCGTTGAAGGTAGCACAGATACGCAGTATTTT
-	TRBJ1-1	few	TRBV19	CASSPGPGQLNTEAFF	TGTGCCAGTAGTCCTGGCCCGGGACAACTGAACACTGAAGCTTTCTTT
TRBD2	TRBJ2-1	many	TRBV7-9	CASSPPVSGTYNEQFF	TGTGCCAGCAGCCCCCCGGTTAGCGGGACCTACAATGAGCAGTTCTTC
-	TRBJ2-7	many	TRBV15	CATSREEGSSYEQYF	TGTGCCACCAGCAGAGAGGAGGGCAGCTCCTACGAGCAGTACTTC
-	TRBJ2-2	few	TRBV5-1	CASSLTLSAGELFF	TGCGCCAGCAGCTTGACGTTAAGCGCCGGGGAGCTGTTTTTT
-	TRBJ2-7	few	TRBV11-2	CASSLVRRPVLPYEQYF	TGTGCCAGCAGCTTAGTCAGGCGACCAGTTCTTCCCTACGAGCAGTACTTC
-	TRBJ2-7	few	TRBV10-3	CAISQGPIYEQYF	TGTGCCATCAGCCAAGGTCCAATCTACGAGCAGTACTTC
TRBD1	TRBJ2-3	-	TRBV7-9	CASRPDRGSTDTQYF	TGTGCCAGCAGACCGGACAGGGGTAGCACAGATACGCAGTATTTT
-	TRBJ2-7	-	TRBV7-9	CASSSYMTVAYEQYF	TGTGCCAGCAGCTCCTACATGACAGTAGCCTACGAGCAGTACTTC
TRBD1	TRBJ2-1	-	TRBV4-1	CASSQEPRTGGPYNEQFF	TGCGCCAGCAGCCAAGAGCCCCGGACAGGGGGACCCTACAATGAGCAGTTCTTC
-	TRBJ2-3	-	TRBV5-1	CASSSSDTQYF	TGCGCCAGCAGCTCGTCAGATACGCAGTATTTT
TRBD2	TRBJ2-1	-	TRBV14	CASSPSSGIEQFF	TGTGCCAGCAGCCCCAGTAGCGGGATTGAGCAGTTCTTC
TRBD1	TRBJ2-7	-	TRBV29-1	CSVEVRQGSGYYEQYF	TGCAGCGTTGAAGTTAGACAGGGCTCAGGGTACTACGAGCAGTACTTC
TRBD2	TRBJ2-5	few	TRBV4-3	CASSQVAGGGETQYF	TGCGCCAGCAGCCAAGTTGCGGGAGGCGGCGAGACCCAGTACTTC
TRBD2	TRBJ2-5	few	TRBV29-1	CSAGSGGETQYF	TGCAGCGCTGGGTCGGGGGGAGAGACCCAGTACTTC
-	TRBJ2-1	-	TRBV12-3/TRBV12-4	CASSPFDTPGNEQFF	TGTGCCAGCAGCCCATTCGACACCCCGGGCAATGAGCAGTTCTTC
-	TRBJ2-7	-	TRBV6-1	CASSEVGSESYEQYF	TGTGCCAGCAGTGAAGTCGGGTCGGAATCCTACGAGCAGTACTTC
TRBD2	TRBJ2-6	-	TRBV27	CASGLGAGANVLTF	TGTGCCAGCGGACTAGGGGCTGGGGCCAACGTCCTGACTTTC
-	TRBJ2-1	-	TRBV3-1	CASSQAPWGSDEQFF	TGTGCCAGCAGCCAAGCCCCTTGGGGGAGCGATGAGCAGTTCTTC
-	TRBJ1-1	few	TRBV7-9	CASRDTLNTEAFF	TGTGCCAGCAGGGATACACTGAACACTGAAGCTTTCTTT
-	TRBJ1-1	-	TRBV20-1	CSARVGGMNTEAFF	TGCAGTGCTAGAGTTGGGGGGATGAACACTGAAGCTTTCTTT
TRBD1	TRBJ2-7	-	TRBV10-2	CASSEGSCWDRHYEQYF	TGCGCCAGCAGTGAGGGAAGCTGTTGGGACAGGCACTACGAGCAGTACTTC
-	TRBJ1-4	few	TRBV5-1	CASSPPDSQKLFF	TGCGCCAGCAGCCCCCCGGACAGCCAAAAACTGTTTTTT
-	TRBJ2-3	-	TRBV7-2	CASSWGLWGTDTQYF	TGTGCCAGCAGCTGGGGCCTCTGGGGCACAGATACGCAGTATTTT